One TCR beta chain is described in this entry. The antigen remains undetermined. The data derive from a study of early T cells in non-severe SARS-CoV-2 infection. Study as a whole: Sequenced material consisted of bulk RNA (from unsorted whole blood), and chains were unpaired. Points from the study as a whole: Matches to VDJdb favored anti-spike CD8 responses and missed private and CD4 specificities.

The protocol attached unique molecular identifiers to individual cDNA molecules. Each CDR3 protein gets one entry after TCRdb re-called the 5' RACE reads with MiXCR. The top ten hold less than 6% of the sample, which has tens of thousands of distinct CDR3 sequences, about 15% seen once. This CDR3 spans 13 amino acids. CDR1 is MGHRA, CDR2 YSYEKL, per germline. V was pared by 1 base and J by 3 bases, with 6 bases between. The J gene is TRBJ1-1, the V gene TRBV4-1; D not resolved. The TCR sequence derives from an adult who was a healthcare worker with PCR-confirmed SARS-CoV-2 infection or an uninfected control (not recorded which). The source material was whole blood. CDR3 DNA sequence: TGCGCCAGCAGCCAAGTAGCAGACACTGAAGCTTTCTTT. Protein product: CASSQVADTEAFF.